This T cell receptor (beta chain) emerged from a study of spatial heterogeneity in lung cancer (dated by TCRdb to the late 2010s). The study in broad terms: Beta-chain transcripts were consistently detected in greater numbers than alpha-chain transcripts, which likely reflects a higher abundance of beta-chain transcripts. In non-small cell lung cancer, the study made a quantitative comparison of TCR alpha and beta repertoires among multiple tumor regions, matched nontumor lung and blood. The study linked features of the TCR repertoire to counts of nonsynonymous mutations, which were determined by whole-exome sequencing of tumor tissue. Both alpha and beta chains were TCR-sequenced in approximately 200 tumor regions, about 64 matched nontumor lung samples and around 50 PBMC samples obtained at surgery. In the raw uncorrected reads, each unique combination of TCR and UMI appeared more than ten times on average. General conclusions and limits of the study: Confirming at a functional level the hypothesis that regional TCRs recognize regional mutations was considered to require additional single-cell paired TCR alpha and beta sequencing. Ubiquitous expanded tumor TCRs showed up in blood more often at tumor resection than at routine follow-up.

The germline V end is reduced by 4 bases and the J end by 2 bases; junction bases left unmatched: 5. From cysteine to phenylalanine, the CDR3 is 14 amino acids long. CDR3 DNA is the only sequence kept; it has 42 bases, read in frame from the first base. Taken from the germline V gene (reference sequence), the CDR1 and CDR2 loops are SGHNT and YYREEE. Only a few counts were recorded for this clonotype. Its antigen has not been determined. Within one base of it there is no much larger clone, and no base qualities were kept. Library preparation employed 5' RACE. Sequenced on a NextSeq 500. In the TCR library protocol, a unique molecular identifier was attached to each TCR cDNA molecule so that PCR and sequencing errors could be corrected. As for the original processing: Decombinator tools were used for TCR identification, UMI-based error correction and CDR3 extraction. Expanded TCRs were defined as those above a frequency of 2 per 1,000, corresponding to the top 1% of the tumor frequency distribution. Renyi diversity was calculated using the R vegan package after each repertoire was subsampled 100 times to 5,000 TCRs. CDR3 similarity networks were built from amino acid triplet string-kernel similarity, connecting CDR3s with pairwise similarity above 0.82. TCRdb reprocessing: public reads trimmed at Q25 with fastp, clones called with MiXCR, in-frame beta chains kept. Duplicate CDR3 protein sequences are folded into a single record with the most common DNA and genes. TCRdb, not the authors, supplied the V and J calls. This sample gives under 75,000 distinct CDR3 sequences in total; 8% to 9% of them show up just once. The top ten constitute roughly 16% of the sample.

The time point tag for this specimen amounts to: sample taken at primary tumor resection. For TCR sequencing, whole RNA was extracted from tumor and nontumor lung tissue, or from cryopreserved PBMC samples, and no cell sorting was done. Samples were obtained from over 70 patients with early-stage, untreated non-small cell lung cancer from the lung TRACERx cohort. Only patients for whom sufficient RNA was available from at least two tumor regions were selected for TCR sequencing. The clonotype originates from a female donor with early-stage non-small cell lung cancer. Rearrangement joined TRBV5-4 to TRBJ1-2, and TRBD1 aligns with 7 junction nucleotides. Sample: PBMCs, taken at surgery. CDR3 loop: CASSPEGQNYGYTF. DNA sequence: TGTGCCAGCAGCCCGGAGGGACAGAACTATGGCTACACCTTC. The full variable domain, with segments outside the CDR3 supplied by the reference TRBV5-4 and TRBJ1-2 proteins, appears as ETGVTQSPTHLIKTRGQQVTLRCSSQSGHNTVSWYQQALGQGPQFIFQYYREEENGRGNFPPRFSGLQFPNYSSELNVNALELDDSALYLCASSPEGQNYGYTFGSGTRLTVV.